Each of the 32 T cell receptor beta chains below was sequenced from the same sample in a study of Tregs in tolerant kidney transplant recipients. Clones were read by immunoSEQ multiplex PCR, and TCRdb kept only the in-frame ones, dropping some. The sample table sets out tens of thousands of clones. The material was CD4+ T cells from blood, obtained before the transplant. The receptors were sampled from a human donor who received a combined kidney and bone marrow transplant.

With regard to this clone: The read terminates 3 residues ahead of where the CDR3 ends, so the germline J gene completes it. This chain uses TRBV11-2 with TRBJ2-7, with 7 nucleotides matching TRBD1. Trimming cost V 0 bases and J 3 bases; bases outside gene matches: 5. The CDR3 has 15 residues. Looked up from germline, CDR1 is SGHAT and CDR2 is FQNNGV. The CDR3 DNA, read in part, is TGTGCCAGCAGCTTAGATCCAGGGGGTAGCTACGAG. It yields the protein CASSLDPGGSYE. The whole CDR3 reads CASSLDPGGSYEQYF. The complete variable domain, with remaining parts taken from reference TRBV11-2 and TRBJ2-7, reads EAGVAQSPRYKIIEKRQSVAFWCNPISGHATLYWYQQILGQGPKLLIQFQNNGVVDDSQLPKDRFSAERLKGVDSTLKIQPAKLEDSAVYLCASSLDPGGSYEQYFGPGTRLTVT.

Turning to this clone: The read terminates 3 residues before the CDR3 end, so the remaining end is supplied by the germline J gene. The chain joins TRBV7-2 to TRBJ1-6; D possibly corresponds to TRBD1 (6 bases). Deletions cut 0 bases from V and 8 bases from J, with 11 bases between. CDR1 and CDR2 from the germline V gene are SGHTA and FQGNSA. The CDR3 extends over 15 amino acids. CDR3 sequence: CASSLAGGADSPLHF. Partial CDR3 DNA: TGTGCCAGCAGCTTAGCGGGGGGGGCTGATTCACCC. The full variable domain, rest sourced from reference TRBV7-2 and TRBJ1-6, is GAGVSQSPSNKVTEKGKDVELRCDPISGHTALYWYRQSLGQGLEFLIYFQGNSAPDKSGLPSDRFSAERTGGSVSTLTIQRTQQEDSAVYLCASSLAGGADSPLHFGNGTRLTVT.

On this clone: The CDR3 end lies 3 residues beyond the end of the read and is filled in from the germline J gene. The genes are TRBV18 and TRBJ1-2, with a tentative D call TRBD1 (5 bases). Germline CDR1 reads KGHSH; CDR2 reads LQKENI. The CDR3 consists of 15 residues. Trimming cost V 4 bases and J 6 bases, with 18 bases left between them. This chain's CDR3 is CASSQQSGPSDGYTF. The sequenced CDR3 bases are TGTGCCAGCTCACAACAGTCAGGGCCTAGTGATGGC.

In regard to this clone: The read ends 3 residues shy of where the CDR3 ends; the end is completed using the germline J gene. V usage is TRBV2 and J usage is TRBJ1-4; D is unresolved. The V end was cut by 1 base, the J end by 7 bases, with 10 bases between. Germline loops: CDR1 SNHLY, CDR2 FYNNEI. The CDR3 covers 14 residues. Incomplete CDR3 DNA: TGTGCCAGCAGTGAAGTAACTGCCCTTGAAAAA. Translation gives CASSEVTALEK. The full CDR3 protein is CASSEVTALEKLFF. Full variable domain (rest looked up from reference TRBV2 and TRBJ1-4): EPEVTQTPSHQVTQMGQEVILRCVPISNHLYFYWYRQILGQKVEFLVSFYNNEISEKSEIFDDQFSVERPDGSNFTLKIRSTKLEDSAMYFCASSEVTALEKLFFGSGTQLSVL.

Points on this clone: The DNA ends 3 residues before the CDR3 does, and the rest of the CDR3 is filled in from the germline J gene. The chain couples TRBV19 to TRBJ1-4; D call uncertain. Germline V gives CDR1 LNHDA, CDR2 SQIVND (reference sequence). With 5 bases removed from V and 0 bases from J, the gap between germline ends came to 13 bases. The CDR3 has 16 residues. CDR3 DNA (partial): TGTGCCAGTAGTTGGGCTTCCAAGTCAACTAATGAAAAA. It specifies CASSWASKSTNEK. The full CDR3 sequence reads CASSWASKSTNEKLFF.

The covered CDR3 bases are TGCGCCAGCAGCCCGGGGAGCAGTGGC. The encoded protein is CASSPGSSG. The CDR3 in full is CASSPGSSGYTF. The chain couples TRBV5-1 to TRBJ1-2, with no clear D. The CDR3 extends 3 residues past the end of the read, so its final part is completed from the germline J gene. The V gene's germline CDR1 is SGHRS and CDR2 YFSETQ. The V end lost 4 bases, the J end lost 7 bases, and 11 bases lay between the germline ends. CDR3 size: 12 residues.

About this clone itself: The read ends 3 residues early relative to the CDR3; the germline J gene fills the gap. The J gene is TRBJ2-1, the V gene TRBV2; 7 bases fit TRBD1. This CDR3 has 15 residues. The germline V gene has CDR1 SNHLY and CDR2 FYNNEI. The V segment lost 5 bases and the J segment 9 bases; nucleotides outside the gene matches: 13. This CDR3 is CASSYIPGQISEQFF. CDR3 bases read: TGTGCCAGCAGTTATATCCCGGGACAGATCAGTGAG.

The CDR3 bases that were read are TGTGCCAGCAGTGAACCAGAT. This gives the protein CASSEPD. The whole CDR3 is CASSEPDQYF. The chain combines TRBV6-1 with TRBJ2-4; D uncertain. The CDR3 goes on 3 residues after the read ends, and that part is filled in from the germline J gene. Germline lookup yields CDR1 MNHNS and CDR2 SASEGT. The CDR3 has 10 amino acids.

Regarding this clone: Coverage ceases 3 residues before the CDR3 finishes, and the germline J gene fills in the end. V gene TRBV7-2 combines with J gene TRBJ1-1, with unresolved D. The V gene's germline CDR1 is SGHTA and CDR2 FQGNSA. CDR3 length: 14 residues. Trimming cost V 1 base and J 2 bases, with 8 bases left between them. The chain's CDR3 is CASSLGGSNTEAFF. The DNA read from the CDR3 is TGTGCCAGCAGCTTAGGCGGCTCAAACACTGAA.

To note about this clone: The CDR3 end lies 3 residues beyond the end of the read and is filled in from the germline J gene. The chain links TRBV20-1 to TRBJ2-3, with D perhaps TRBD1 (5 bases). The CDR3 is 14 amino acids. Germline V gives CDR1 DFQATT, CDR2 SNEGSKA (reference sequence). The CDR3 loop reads CSARPPLGEETQYF. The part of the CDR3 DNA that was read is TGCAGTGCTAGACCGCCCCTAGGGGAAGAGACG.

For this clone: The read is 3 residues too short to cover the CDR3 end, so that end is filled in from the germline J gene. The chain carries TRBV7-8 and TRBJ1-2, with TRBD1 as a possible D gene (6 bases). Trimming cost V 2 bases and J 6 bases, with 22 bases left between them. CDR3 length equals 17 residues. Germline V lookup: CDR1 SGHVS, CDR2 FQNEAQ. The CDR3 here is CASSLIPGEGGKDGYTF. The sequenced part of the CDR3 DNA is TGTGCCAGCAGCTTAATTCCAGGGGAAGGAGGGAAGGATGGC.

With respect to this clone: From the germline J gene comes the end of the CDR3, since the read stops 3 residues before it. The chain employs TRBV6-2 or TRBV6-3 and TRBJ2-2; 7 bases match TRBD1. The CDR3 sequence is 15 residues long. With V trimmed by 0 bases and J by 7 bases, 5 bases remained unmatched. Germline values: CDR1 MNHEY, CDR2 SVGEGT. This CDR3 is CASSYSDRAGGELFF. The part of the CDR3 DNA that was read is TGTGCCAGCAGTTACTCCGACAGGGCCGGCGGGGAG.

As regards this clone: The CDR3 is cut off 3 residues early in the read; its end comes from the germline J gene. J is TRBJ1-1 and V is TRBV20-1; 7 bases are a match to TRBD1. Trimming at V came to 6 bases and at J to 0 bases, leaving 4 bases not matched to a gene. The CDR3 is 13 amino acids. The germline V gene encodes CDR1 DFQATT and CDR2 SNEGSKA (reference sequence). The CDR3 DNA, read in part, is TGCAGTGCAGGGGGGACAGTGAACACTGAA. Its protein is CSAGGTVNTE. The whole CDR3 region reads CSAGGTVNTEAFF.

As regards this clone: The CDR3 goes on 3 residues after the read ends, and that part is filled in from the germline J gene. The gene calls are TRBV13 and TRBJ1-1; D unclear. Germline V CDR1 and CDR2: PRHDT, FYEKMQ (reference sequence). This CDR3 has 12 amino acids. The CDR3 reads CASSLLRGEAFF. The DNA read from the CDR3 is TGTGCCAGCAGCTTATTGCGGGGAGAA.

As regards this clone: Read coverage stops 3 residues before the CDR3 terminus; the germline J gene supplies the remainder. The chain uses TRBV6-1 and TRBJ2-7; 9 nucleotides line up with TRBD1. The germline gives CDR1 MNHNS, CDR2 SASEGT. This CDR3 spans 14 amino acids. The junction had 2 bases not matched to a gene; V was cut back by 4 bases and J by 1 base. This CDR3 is CASSVGTGSYEQYF. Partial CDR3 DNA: TGTGCCAGCAGTGTCGGGACAGGGTCCTACGAG.

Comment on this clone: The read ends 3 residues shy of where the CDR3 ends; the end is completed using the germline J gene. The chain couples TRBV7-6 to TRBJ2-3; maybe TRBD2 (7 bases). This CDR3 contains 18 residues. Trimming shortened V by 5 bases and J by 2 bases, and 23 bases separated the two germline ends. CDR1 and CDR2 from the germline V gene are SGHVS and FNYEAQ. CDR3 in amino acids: CASSPLGGAGVYTDTQYF. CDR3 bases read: TGTGCCAGCAGCCCCCTAGGGGGGGCGGGGGTTTACACAGATACG. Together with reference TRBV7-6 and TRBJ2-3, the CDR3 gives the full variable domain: GAGVSQSPRYKVTKRGQDVALRCDPISGHVSLYWYRQALGQGPEFLTYFNYEAQQDKSGLPNDRFSAERPEGSISTLTIQRTEQRDSAMYRCASSPLGGAGVYTDTQYFGPGTRLTVL.

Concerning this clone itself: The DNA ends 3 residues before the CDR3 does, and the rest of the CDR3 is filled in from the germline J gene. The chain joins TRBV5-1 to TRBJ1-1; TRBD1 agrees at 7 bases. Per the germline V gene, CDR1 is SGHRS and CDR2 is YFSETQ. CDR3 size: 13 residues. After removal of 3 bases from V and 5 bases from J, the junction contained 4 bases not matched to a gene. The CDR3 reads CASSSDRATEAFF. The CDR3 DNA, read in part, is TGCGCCAGCAGCTCCGACAGGGCGACTGAA.

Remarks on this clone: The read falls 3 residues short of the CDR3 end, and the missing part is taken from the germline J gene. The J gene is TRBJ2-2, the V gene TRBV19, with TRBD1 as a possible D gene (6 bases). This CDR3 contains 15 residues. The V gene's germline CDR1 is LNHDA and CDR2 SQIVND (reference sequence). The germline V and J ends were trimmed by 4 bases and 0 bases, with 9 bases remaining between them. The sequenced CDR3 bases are TGTGCCAGTAGTACTACAGGGACGAACACCGGGGAG. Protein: CASSTTGTNTGE. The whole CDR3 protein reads CASSTTGTNTGELFF.

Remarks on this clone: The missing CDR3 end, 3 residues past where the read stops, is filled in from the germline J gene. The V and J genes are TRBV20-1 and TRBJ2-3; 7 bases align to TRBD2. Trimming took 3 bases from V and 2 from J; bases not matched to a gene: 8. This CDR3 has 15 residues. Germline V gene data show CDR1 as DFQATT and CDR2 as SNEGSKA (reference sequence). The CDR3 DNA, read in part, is TGCAGTGCTAGGGGCAGGGAGGGACTCACAGATACG. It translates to CSARGREGLTDT. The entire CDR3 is CSARGREGLTDTQYF.

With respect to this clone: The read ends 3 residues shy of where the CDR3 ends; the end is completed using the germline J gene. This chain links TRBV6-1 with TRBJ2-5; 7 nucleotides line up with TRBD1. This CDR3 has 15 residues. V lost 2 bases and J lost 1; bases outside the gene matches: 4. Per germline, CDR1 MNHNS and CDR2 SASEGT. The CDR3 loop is CASSESKGAQETQYF. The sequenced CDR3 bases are TGTGCCAGCAGTGAATCGAAGGGGGCCCAAGAGACC.

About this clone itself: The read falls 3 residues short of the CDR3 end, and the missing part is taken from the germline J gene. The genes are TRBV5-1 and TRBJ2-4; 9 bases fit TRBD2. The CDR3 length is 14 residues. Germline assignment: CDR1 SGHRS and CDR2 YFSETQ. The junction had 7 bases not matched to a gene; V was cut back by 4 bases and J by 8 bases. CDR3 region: CASSTGTSIHIQYF. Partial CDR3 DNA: TGCGCCAGCAGCACCGGGACTAGCATTCACATT.

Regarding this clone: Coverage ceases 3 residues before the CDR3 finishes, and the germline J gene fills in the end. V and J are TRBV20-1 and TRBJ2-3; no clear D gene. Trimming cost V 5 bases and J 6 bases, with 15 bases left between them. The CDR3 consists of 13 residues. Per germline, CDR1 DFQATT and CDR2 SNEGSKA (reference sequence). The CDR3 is CSARRKGLDTQYF. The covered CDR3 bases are TGCAGTGCTCGCCGCAAGGGCTTGGATACG.

The CDR3 sequence is CASSPGTSQFTQYF. The covered CDR3 bases are TGCGCCAGCAGCCCCGGGACATCTCAATTTACG. The chain has TRBV5-1 and TRBJ2-3; D might be TRBD1 (6 bases). The read finishes 3 residues shy of the CDR3 end, and the germline J gene is used to complete it. The CDR3 has 14 residues. Deletions cut 4 bases from V and 8 bases from J, with 17 bases between. CDR1 is SGHRS and CDR2 is YFSETQ in the germline V gene.

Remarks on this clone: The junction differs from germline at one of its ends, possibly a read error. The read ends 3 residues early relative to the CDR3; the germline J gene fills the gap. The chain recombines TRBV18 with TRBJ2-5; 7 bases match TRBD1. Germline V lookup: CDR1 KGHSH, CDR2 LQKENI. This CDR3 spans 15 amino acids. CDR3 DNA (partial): TGTGCCAGCTCGCCACAGGGGCCCCCGGAGTGGACC. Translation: CASSPQGPPEWT. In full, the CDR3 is CASSPQGPPEWTQYF.

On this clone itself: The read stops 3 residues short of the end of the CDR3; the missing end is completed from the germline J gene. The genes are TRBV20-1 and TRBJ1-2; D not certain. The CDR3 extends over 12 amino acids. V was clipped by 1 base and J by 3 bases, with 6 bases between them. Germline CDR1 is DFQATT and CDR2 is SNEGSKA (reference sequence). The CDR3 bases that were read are TGCAGTGCTAGAGGGGCAGACTATGGC. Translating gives CSARGADYG. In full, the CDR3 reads CSARGADYGYTF.

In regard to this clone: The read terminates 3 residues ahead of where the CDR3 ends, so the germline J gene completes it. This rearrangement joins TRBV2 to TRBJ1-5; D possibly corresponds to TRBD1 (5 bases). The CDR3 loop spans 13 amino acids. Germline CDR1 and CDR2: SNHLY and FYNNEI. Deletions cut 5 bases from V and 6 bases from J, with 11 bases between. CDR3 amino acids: CASSQTGGQPQHF. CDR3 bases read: TGTGCCAGCAGTCAAACGGGGGGTCAGCCC.

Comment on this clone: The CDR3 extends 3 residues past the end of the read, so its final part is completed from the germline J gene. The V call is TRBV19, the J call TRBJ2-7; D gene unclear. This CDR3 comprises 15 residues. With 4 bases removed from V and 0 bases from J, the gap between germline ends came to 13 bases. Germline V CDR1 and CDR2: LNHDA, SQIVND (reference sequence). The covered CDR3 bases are TGTGCCAGTAGTAATAGCTTATACAACTCCTACGAG. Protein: CASSNSLYNSYE. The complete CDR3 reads CASSNSLYNSYEQYF.

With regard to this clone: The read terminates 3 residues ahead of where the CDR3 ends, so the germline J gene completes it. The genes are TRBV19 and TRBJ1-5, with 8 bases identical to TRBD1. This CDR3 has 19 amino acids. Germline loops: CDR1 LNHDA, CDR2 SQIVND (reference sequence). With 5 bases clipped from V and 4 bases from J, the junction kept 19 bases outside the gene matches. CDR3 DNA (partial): TGTGCCAGTAGTGTCGATTCGACAGGGGCAAATGTTTGGAATCAGCCC. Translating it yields CASSVDSTGANVWNQP. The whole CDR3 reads CASSVDSTGANVWNQPQHF.

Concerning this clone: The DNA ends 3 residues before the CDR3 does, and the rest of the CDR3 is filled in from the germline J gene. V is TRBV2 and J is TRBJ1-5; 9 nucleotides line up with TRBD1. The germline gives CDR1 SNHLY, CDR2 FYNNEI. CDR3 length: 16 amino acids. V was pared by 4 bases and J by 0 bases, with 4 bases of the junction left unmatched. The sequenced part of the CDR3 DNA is TGTGCCAGCAGTGGGGACAGGGCGTATAGCAATCAGCCC. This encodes CASSGDRAYSNQP. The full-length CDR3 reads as CASSGDRAYSNQPQHF.

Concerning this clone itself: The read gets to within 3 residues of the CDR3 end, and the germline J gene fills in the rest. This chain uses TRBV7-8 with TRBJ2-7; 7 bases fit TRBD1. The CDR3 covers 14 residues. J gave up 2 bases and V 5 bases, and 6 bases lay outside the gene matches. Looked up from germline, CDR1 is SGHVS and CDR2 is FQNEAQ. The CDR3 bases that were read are TGTGCCAGCAGCCGCGACAGGGTCACCTACGAG. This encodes CASSRDRVTYE. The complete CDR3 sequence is CASSRDRVTYEQYF.

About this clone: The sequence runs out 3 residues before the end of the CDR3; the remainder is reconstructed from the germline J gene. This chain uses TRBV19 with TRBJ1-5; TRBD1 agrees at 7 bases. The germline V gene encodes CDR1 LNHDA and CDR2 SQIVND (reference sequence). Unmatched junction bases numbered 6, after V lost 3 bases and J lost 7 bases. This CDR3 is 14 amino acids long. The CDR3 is CASSIDRAGQPQHF. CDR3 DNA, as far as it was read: TGTGCCAGTAGTATCGACAGGGCGGGGCAGCCC.

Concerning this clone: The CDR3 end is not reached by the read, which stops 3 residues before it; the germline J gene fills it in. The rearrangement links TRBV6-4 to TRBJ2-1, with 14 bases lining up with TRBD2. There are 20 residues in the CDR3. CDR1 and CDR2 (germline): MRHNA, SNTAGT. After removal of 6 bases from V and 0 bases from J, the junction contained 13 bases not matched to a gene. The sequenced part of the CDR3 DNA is TGTGCCAGCAGGGACCCGGGACTAGCGGGAGTACCGAGCTCCTACAATGAG. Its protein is CASRDPGLAGVPSSYNE. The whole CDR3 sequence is CASRDPGLAGVPSSYNEQFF.